This section outlines one TCR beta chain sequence together with its context. In this sample, this clone turned up a few times. Its target antigen remains unknown. Nothing much larger sits one base from this clone, and base qualities are not available. In the same sample, other DNA sequences code for this CDR3. The CDR3 regions of human TCRbeta chains were analyzed by immunosequencing. Per the authors' processing: TCRs in the repertoires were compared against a reference library of SARS-CoV-2-specific TCRs that had been generated with the MIRA antigen-specificity platform. Breadth was defined as the fraction of unique TCRs that were SARS-CoV-2-associated, and depth was defined as the fraction of total T cells that were SARS-CoV-2-associated. Each spike-specific TCR was assigned to its reactive spike region and to a CD4 or CD8 class using the MIRA data. Log10-transformed breadth and depth values were compared by one-way ANOVA with Sidak's multiple comparisons tests. TCRdb retrieved this table from immuneACCESS and kept in-frame rearrangements only. Not all clones are present; in checked studies, unresolved V genes account for under half, and no reason is known for the remainder. V and J calls and clone size follow that table, whereas D and trimming were derived from the DNA. Present in this sample are 150,000 to 200,000 clones, almost 90% of which were seen just once. The ten most abundant clones make up around 10% of the sample.

This specimen comes from a study of T cell responses to AZD1222 COVID-19 vaccine (dated by TCRdb to 2020 to 2023). Background on the whole study: A total of 240 or so trial participants underwent TCR sequencing, of whom roughly 210 had received two doses of AZD1222 and about 25 had received two doses of the MenACWY control vaccine. Enrollment into the trials was organized by age into subgroups of 18-55, 56-69 and 70-plus years, and those subgroups contained approximately 150, 30 and 60 TCR-sequenced participants, respectively.

On the study overall, not on this receptor specifically: Conclusions about previously exposed vaccinees are limited, since just five or six AZD1222 recipients were seropositive for SARS-CoV-2 at baseline. No day 14 peak-response samples were available, so repertoires were characterized only after the peak T cell response. Vaccine-associated CD4 TCRs spanned the whole spike protein, with dominant responses in regions 160-218 and 743-854. Reportedly, close to half of the unique spike-specific TCRs recognized epitopes lying outside the regions that are mutated in the B.1.351 and B.1.1.7 variants. After two AZD1222 doses, spike-specific TCR breadth and depth were significantly higher than at day 0 and than in MenACWY recipients. Participants were mostly white British, with more females than males. The authors suggested clonal diversity may have been underestimated. In the small 56-69-year group, the increase in depth fell short of significance, most likely because of low power.

Its CDR3 holds 15 amino acids, cysteine through phenylalanine. Only the CDR3 portion is preserved as DNA: 45 bases, with reading frame beginning at the first base. V drops 0 bases and J drops 0 bases, leaving 9 bases in between. Based on the germline V gene, the CDR1 and CDR2 sequences are SGHRS and YFSETQ. The label giving this sample's time point can be read as: about 28 days (+/-7) after the second vaccine dose. AZD1222 recipients whose second dose came at about 4 weeks and those whose second dose came at about 12 weeks were combined into one group, since spike-specific TCR depth and breadth did not differ between the two schedules. Vaccinee samples came from UK trials COV001 and COV002, including a single-blind randomized controlled phase 2/3 trial of AZD1222 (ChAdOx1 nCoV-19) in healthy adults. For TCRbeta chain sequencing, PBMC samples were collected from trial participants at day 0 and at day 28 after the second dose.

The source material was peripheral blood, sampled 28 days after the second AZD1222 dose. The chain is assembled from TRBV5-1 and TRBJ1-2; the D gene is unclear. The source of this sequence is an adult who received the AZD1222 COVID-19 vaccine. The DNA sequence is TGCGCCAGCAGCTTGGGACCGACAACTAACTATGGCTACACCTTC. It is translated as CASSLGPTTNYGYTF.